Listed below are T cell receptor beta chains from one sample, sequenced in a study of cytomegalovirus exposure and HLA in healthy donors. Sequencing used immunoSEQ multiplex PCR; TCRdb keeps in-frame clones, though not all of them. The data hold about 67,000 clones, with approximately 67% observed a single time. Sequencing was performed on PBMCs. These receptor sequences come from a woman younger than 45 in good health and CMV-seronegative. The conserved cysteine and the conserved F or W are not part of the CDR3 here.

>TRBV10-3
ASKGERGGNEQY
>TRBV2
ASRLLAAKGEQY
>TRBV2
ATETESYSTDTQY
>TRBV2
ASSEAPTGPYGYT
>TRBV5-6
ASSPDPGQGETQY
>TRBV15
ATSRVDSGGIYNEQF
>TRBV10-3
AISEGRDYGYT
>TRBV4-3
ASSQDRASGGANTGELF
>TRBV27
ASSLLASLMNTEAF
>TRBV7-9
ASSQLAGGHNEQF
>TRBV10-1
ASSDQGAIQVEQF
>TRBV6-5
ASSYRETGGEAF
>TRBV11-3
ASSLRTGVNTIY
>TRBV2
ASSEQGLLSNTEAF
>TRBV7-9
ASSSQSTSGGRLGETQY
>TRBV2
ASLRTAGYT
>TRBV5-4
ASSSGGGLSTDTQY
>TRBV5-4
ASSTMTENTEAF
>TRBV7-9
ASSLRAGSETQY
>TRBV10-2
ASTDRAFSGNTIY
>TRBV2
ASRYGTGREGNQPQH
>TRBV21-1
ASSNLRGGGWVGTEAF
>TRBV5-6
ASSFTDNYGYT
>TRBV7-2
ASARGGPDTQY
>TRBV6-1
ASRPELATGELF
>TRBV7-3
ASSFGTGGTQY
>TRBV28
ASRPGGDGLNQPQH
>TRBV20-1
SAQWTPEAF
>TRBV30
AWRPTTPQGFNEKLF
>TRBV6-6
ASSYAGATDTQY
>TRBV9
ASSPRTLAGGSQY
>TRBV4-1
ASSHYGREQF
>TRBV9
ASSVALQGLEQY
>TRBV6-5
ASRGQGGNYGYT
>TRBV19
ASKGERGYTGELF